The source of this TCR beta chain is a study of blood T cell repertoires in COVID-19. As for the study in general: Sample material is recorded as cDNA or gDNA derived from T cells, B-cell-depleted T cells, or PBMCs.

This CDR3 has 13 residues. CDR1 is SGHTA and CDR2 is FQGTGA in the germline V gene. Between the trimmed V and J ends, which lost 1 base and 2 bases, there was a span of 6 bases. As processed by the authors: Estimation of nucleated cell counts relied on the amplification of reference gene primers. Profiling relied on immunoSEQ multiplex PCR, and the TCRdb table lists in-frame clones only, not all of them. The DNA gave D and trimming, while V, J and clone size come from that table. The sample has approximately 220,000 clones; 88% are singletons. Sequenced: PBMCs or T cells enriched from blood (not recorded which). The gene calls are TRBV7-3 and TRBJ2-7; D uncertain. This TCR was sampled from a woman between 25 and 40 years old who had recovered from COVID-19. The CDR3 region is CASSLSVTYEQYF. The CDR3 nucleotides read TGTGCCAGCAGCTTAAGTGTAACCTACGAGCAGTACTTC.